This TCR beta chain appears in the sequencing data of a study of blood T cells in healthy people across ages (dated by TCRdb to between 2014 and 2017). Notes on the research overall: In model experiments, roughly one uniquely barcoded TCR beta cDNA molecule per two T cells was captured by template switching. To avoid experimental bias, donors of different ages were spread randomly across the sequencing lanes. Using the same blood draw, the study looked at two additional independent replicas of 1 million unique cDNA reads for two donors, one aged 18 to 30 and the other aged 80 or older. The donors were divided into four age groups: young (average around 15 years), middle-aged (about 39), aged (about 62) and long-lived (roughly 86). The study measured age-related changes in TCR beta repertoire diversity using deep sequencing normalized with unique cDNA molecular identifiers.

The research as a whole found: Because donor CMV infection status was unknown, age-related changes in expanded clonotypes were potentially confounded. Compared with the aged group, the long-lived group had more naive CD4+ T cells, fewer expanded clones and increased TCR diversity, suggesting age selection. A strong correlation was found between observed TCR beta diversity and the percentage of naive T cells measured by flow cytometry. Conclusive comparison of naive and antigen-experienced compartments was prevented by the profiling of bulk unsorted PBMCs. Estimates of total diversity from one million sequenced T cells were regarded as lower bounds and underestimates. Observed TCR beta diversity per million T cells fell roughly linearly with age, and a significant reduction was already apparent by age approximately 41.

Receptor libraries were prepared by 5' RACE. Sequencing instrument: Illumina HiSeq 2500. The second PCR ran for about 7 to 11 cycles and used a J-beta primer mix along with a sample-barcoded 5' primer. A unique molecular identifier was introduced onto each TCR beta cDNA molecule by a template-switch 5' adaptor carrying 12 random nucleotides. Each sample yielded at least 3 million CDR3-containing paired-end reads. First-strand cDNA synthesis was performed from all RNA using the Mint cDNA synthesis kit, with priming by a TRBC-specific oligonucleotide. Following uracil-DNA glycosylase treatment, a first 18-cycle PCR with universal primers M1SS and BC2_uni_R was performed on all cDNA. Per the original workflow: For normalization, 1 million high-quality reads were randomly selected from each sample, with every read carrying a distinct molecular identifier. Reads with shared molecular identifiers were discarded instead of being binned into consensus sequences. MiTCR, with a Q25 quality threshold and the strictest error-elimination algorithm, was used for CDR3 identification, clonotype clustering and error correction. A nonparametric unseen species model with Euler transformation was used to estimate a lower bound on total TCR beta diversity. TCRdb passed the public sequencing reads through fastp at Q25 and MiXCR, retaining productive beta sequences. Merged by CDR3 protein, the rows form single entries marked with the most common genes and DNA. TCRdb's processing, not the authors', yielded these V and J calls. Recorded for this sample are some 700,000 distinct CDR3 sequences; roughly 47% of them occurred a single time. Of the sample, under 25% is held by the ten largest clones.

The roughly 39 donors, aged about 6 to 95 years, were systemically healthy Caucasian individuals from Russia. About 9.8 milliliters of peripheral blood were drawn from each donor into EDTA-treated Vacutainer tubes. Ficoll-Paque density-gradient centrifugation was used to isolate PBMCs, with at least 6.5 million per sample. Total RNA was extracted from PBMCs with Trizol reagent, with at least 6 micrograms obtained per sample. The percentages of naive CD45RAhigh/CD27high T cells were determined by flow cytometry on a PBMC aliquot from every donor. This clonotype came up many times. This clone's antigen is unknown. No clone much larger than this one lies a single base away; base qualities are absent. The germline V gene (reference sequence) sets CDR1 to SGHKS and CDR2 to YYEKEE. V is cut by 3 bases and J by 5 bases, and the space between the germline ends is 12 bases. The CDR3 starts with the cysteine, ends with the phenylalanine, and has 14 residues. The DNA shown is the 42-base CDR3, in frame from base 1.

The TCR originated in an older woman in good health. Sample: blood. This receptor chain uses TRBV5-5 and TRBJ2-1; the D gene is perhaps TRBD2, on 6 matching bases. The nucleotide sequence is TGTGCCAGCAGCTCCCCGGGGGAGGACAATGAGCAGTTCTTC. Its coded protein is CASSSPGEDNEQFF.